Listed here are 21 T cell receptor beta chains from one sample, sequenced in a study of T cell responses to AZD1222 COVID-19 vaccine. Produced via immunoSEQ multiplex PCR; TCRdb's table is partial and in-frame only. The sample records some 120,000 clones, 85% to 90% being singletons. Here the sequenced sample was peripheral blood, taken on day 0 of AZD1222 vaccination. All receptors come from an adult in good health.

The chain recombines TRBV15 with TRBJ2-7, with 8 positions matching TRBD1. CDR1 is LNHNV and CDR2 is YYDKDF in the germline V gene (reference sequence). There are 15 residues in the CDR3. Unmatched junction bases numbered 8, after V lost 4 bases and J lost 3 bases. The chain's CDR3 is CATSISGGVGYEQYF. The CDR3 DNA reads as TGTGCCACCAGCATATCAGGGGGCGTCGGCTACGAGCAGTACTTC.

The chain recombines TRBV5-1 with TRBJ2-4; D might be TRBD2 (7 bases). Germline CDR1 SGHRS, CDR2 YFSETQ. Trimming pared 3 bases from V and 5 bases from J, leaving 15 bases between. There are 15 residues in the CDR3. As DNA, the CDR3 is TGCGCCAGCAGCTCCCCTCGGGGGGCCGAAAACATTCAGTACTTC. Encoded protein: CASSSPRGAENIQYF.

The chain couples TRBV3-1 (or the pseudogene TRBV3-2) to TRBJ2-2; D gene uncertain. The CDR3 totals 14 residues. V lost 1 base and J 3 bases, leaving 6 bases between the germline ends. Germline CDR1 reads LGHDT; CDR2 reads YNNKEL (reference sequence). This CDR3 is CASSQVPHTGELFF. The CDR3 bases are TGTGCCAGCAGCCAAGTCCCCCACACCGGGGAGCTGTTTTTT.

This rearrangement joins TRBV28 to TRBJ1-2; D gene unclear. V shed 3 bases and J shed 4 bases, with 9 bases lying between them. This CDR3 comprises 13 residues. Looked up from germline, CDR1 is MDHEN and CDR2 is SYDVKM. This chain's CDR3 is CASSFEPFYGYTF. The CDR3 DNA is TGTGCCAGCAGTTTTGAGCCTTTCTATGGCTACACCTTC.

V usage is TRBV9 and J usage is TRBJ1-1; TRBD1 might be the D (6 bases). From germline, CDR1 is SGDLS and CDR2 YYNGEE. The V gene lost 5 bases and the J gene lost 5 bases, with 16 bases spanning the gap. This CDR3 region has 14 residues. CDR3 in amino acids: CASSRGSGETEAFF. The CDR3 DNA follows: TGTGCCAGCAGTCGGGGGTCAGGGGAAACTGAAGCTTTCTTT.

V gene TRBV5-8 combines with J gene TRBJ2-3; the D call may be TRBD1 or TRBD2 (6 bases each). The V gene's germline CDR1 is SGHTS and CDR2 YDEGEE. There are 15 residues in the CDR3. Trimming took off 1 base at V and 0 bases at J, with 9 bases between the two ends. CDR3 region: CASSLRGPSTDTQYF. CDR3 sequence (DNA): TGTGCCAGCAGCTTGCGGGGGCCGAGCACAGATACGCAGTATTTT.

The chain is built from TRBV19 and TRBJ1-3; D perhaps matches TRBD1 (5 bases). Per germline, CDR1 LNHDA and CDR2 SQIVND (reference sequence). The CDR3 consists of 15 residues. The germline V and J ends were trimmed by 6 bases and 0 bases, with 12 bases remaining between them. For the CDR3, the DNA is TGTGCCAGTAGCTTACAGGCGATCTCTGGAAACACCATATATTTT. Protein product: CASSLQAISGNTIYF.

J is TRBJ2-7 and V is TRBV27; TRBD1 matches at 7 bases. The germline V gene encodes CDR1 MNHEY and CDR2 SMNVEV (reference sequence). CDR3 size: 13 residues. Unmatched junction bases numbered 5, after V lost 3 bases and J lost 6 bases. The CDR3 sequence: CASSLGRQGEQYF. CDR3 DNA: TGTGCCAGCAGTTTGGGACGACAGGGCGAGCAGTACTTC.

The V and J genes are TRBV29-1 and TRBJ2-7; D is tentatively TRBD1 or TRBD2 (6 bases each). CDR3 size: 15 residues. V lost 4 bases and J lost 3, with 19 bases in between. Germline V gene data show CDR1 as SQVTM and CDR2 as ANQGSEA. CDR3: CSVVLMGGPNYEQYF. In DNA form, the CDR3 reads TGCAGCGTTGTATTGATGGGGGGCCCCAACTACGAGCAGTACTTC.

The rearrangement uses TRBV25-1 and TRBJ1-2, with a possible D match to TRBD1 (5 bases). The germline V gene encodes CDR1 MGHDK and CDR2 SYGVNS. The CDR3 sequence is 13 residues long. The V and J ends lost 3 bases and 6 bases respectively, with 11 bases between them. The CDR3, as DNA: TGTGCCAGCAGTGAGTTTCGGGGCCATGGCTACACCTTC. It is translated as CASSEFRGHGYTF.

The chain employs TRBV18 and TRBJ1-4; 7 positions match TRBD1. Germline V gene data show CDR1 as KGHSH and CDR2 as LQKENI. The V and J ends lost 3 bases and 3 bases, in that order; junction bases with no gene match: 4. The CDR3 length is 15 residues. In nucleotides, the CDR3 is TGTGCCAGCTCACCTCCAGGGGGATCTAATGAAAAACTGTTTTTT. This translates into CASSPPGGSNEKLFF. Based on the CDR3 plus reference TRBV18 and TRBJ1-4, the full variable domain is NAGVMQNPRHLVRRRGQEARLRCSPMKGHSHVYWYRQLPEEGLKFMVYLQKENIIDESGMPKERFSAEFPKEGPSILRIQQVVRGDSAAYFCASSPPGGSNEKLFFGSGTQLSVL.

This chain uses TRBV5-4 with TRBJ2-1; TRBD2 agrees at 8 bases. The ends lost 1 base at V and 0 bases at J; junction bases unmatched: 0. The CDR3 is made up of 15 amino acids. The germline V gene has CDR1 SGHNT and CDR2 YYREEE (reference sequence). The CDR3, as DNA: TGTGCCAGCAGCTTGACTAGCGGCTCCTACAATGAGCAGTTCTTC. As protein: CASSLTSGSYNEQFF.

The CDR3, as DNA: TGTGCCTGGACAGGGGGTAACTATAATTCACCCCTCCACTTT. Its translation: CAWTGGNYNSPLHF. The chain is built from TRBV30 and TRBJ1-6; TRBD1 agrees at 7 bases. The CDR3 sequence is 14 residues long. Germline assignment: CDR1 GTSNPN and CDR2 SVGIG (reference sequence). V trimming: 4 bases; J trimming: 3 bases; junction bases outside the gene matches: 3.

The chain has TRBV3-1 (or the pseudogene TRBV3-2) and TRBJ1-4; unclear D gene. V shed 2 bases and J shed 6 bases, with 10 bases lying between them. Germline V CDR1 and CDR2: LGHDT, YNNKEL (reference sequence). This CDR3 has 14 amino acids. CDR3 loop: CASSQRGRHEKLFF. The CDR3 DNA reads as TGTGCCAGCAGCCAACGGGGTCGCCATGAAAAACTGTTTTTT.

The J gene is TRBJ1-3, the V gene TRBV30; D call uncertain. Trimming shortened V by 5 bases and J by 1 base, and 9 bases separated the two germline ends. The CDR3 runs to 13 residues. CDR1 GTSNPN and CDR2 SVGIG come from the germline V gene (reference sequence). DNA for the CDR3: TGTGCCTGGTCAGTGAGTTCTGGAAACACCATATATTTT. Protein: CAWSVSSGNTIYF.

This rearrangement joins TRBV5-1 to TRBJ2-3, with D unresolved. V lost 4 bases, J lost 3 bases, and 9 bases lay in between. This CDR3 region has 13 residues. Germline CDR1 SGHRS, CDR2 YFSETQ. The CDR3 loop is CASSPDGTDTQYF. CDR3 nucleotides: TGCGCCAGCAGCCCGGACGGGACAGATACGCAGTATTTT.

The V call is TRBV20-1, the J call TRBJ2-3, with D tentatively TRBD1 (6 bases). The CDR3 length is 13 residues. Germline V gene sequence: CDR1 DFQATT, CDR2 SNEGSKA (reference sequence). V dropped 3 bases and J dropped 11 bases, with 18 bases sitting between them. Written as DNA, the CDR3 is TGCAGTGCTAGTGAAGCAGGGGCAGGAAAGCAGTATTTT. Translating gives CSASEAGAGKQYF.

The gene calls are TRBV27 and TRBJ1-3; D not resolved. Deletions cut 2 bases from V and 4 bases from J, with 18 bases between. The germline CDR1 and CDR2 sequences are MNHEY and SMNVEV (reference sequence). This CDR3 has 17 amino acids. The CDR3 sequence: CASSLPPDRRPGNTIYF. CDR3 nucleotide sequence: TGTGCCAGCAGTTTACCGCCAGACCGACGACCGGGAAACACCATATATTTT.

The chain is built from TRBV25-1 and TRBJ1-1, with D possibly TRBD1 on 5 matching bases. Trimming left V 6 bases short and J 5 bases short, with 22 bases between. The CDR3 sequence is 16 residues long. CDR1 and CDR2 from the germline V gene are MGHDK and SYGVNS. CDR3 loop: CASSVGHHPGRTEAFF. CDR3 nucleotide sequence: TGTGCCAGCAGCGTGGGGCACCACCCAGGGAGGACTGAAGCTTTCTTT.

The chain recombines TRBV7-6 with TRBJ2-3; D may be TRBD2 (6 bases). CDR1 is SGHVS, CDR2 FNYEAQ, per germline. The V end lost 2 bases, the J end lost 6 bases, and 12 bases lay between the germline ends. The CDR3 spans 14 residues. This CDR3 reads CASSLLGEADTQYF. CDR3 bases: TGTGCCAGCAGCTTATTGGGGGAGGCCGATACGCAGTATTTT.

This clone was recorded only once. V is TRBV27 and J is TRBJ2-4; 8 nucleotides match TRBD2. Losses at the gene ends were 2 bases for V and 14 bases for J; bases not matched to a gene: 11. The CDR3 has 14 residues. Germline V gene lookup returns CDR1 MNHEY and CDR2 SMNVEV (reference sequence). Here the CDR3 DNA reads TGTGCCAGCAGTTTAGGTCGCCCCCCGGGGGGGGAGTACTTC. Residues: CASSLGRPPGGEYF.